Listed here are 27 T cell receptor beta chains from one sample, sequenced in a study of cytomegalovirus exposure and HLA in healthy donors. The table came from immunoSEQ multiplex PCR; TCRdb's copy has only in-frame clones and leaves some out. The repertoire holds 100,000 to 150,000 clones, with roughly 95% as singletons. Sequencing input: PBMCs. These receptors were collected from a man aged 18 to 29 in good health and CMV-seronegative.

This chain joins TRBV7-2 and TRBJ2-1, with D possibly matching TRBD1 (6 bases). Germline lookup yields CDR1 SGHTA and CDR2 FQGNSA. CDR3 length: 12 amino acids. V shed 6 bases and J shed 7 bases, with 10 bases lying between them. DNA for the CDR3: TGTGCCAGCAGTCCCACAGGGAATGAGCAGTTCTTC. Its translation: CASSPTGNEQFF.

In nucleotides, the CDR3 is TGTGCCAGCAGCCCGGGGATCACCGGGGAGCTGTTTTTT. Translated: CASSPGITGELFF. The chain employs TRBV5-4 and TRBJ2-2, with a possible D match to TRBD2 (5 bases). CDR1 SGHNT and CDR2 YYREEE come from the germline V gene (reference sequence). CDR3 length: 13 amino acids. V lost 4 bases and J lost 4, with 8 bases in between.

The genes are TRBV27 and TRBJ1-2; 8 bases align to TRBD1. Germline CDR1 is MNHEY and CDR2 is SMNVEV (reference sequence). The CDR3 runs 15 residues. The J segment lost 4 bases and the V segment lost 7 bases, leaving 11 bases of the junction unmatched. CDR3 DNA: TGTGCCAGCACGGACAGGGTAGGAGGGGTCTATGGCTACACCTTC. As protein: CASTDRVGGVYGYTF.

This chain uses TRBV9 with TRBJ2-7; D might be TRBD1 (5 bases). The CDR3 contains 15 residues. With 4 bases removed from V and 2 bases from J, the gap between germline ends came to 16 bases. The germline gives CDR1 SGDLS, CDR2 YYNGEE. The CDR3 region has the DNA TGTGCCAGCAGCACCCAATATGGGGCCCCCTACGAGCAGTACTTC. Residues: CASSTQYGAPYEQYF.

The V call is TRBV6-5, the J call TRBJ1-5; no definite D call. The CDR3 has 14 amino acids. Germline V gives CDR1 MNHEY, CDR2 SVGAGI. V was cut by 2 bases and J by 0 bases, with 5 bases left in between. The CDR3 DNA reads as TGTGCCAGCAGTTACCGTTCTAGCAATCAGCCCCAGCATTTT. Amino acids: CASSYRSSNQPQHF.

The chain carries TRBV5-1 and TRBJ2-3; TRBD2 is a possible D gene (6 bases). There are 14 residues in the CDR3. The V and J ends lost 2 bases and 0 bases respectively, with 7 bases between them. The V gene's germline CDR1 is SGHRS and CDR2 YFSETQ. This CDR3 reads CASSFGTSTDTQYF. The CDR3 DNA sequence: TGCGCCAGCAGCTTCGGGACTAGCACAGATACGCAGTATTTT.

This sequence joins TRBV6-6 and TRBJ1-2, with D maybe TRBD1 (6 bases). The CDR3 contains 16 residues. Germline CDR1 MNHNY, CDR2 SVGAGI (reference sequence). Trimming pared 7 bases from V and 0 bases from J, leaving 18 bases between. This CDR3 is CASISGFDRSNYGYTF. CDR3 bases: TGTGCCAGCATCTCCGGGTTCGACAGGTCTAACTATGGCTACACCTTC.

The table lists this clone with a count of one. The chain employs TRBV5-1 and TRBJ2-5; TRBD1 aligns across 7 bases. V dropped 1 base and J dropped 5; count of bases not matched to a gene: 8. The germline CDR1 and CDR2 sequences are SGHRS and YFSETQ. This CDR3 comprises 15 residues. This CDR3 reads CASSLWAGGAETQYF. CDR3 coding DNA: TGCGCCAGCAGCTTGTGGGCAGGGGGTGCGGAGACCCAGTACTTC.

The chain recombines TRBV6-1 with TRBJ2-2; 8 bases agree with TRBD1. Germline CDR1 and CDR2: MNHNS and SASEGT. After removal of 1 base from V and 6 bases from J, the junction contained 10 bases not matched to a gene. The CDR3 contains 17 residues. The CDR3 is CASSEDPGQGGAGELFF. The CDR3 DNA reads as TGTGCCAGCAGTGAAGACCCCGGACAGGGAGGCGCCGGGGAGCTGTTTTTT.

This sequence joins TRBV28 and TRBJ2-7; D is uncertain. V shed 3 bases and J shed 6 bases, with 9 bases lying between them. The CDR3 consists of 12 residues. The germline gives CDR1 MDHEN, CDR2 SYDVKM. CDR3 bases: TGTGCCAGCAGTTTTAGTTCCGTCGAGCAGTACTTC. Its protein is CASSFSSVEQYF.

The rearrangement joins TRBV7-9 to TRBJ1-5; no clear D gene. This CDR3 region has 14 residues. The V gene's germline CDR1 is SEHNR and CDR2 FQNEAQ (reference sequence). Trimming removed 4 bases from V and 0 bases from J, with 7 bases in between. The CDR3 nucleotides read TGTGCCAGCAGCTCCCACGGTAGCAATCAGCCCCAGCATTTT. This translates into CASSSHGSNQPQHF.

The rearrangement joins TRBV4-3 to TRBJ2-7; possible D gene TRBD1, 6 bases. The CDR3 spans 17 residues. Germline loops: CDR1 LGHNA, CDR2 YSLEER. Between the trimmed V and J ends, which lost 2 bases and 2 bases, there was a span of 19 bases. The CDR3 protein is CASSQILAGTLAYEQYF. Here the CDR3 DNA reads TGCGCCAGCAGCCAAATCCTAGCCGGGACACTCGCCTACGAGCAGTACTTC.

The rearrangement links TRBV18 to TRBJ2-2, with D possibly being TRBD1 (6 bases). The CDR3 is 16 amino acids. Germline lookup yields CDR1 KGHSH and CDR2 LQKENI. V was shortened by 0 bases and J by 1 base, with 9 bases between the two germline ends. CDR3 amino acids: CASSPPGAQNTGELFF. In DNA, the CDR3 is TGTGCCAGCTCACCACCGGGGGCGCAGAACACCGGGGAGCTGTTTTTT.

V gene TRBV5-4 combines with J gene TRBJ2-1, with 11 nucleotides matching TRBD2. This CDR3 is 17 amino acids long. CDR1 and CDR2 from the germline V gene are SGHNT and YYREEE (reference sequence). V gave up 0 bases and J gave up 7 bases; unmatched junction bases: 9. The CDR3 region has the DNA TGTGCCAGCAGCTTGGTTAAACTAGCGGGAGTGATGAATGAGCAGTTCTTC. Translation: CASSLVKLAGVMNEQFF.

The V call is TRBV30, the J call TRBJ1-2; possibly TRBD1 for D (6 bases). The V gene lost 2 bases and the J gene lost 0 bases, with 19 bases spanning the gap. The CDR3 contains 17 residues. Per germline, CDR1 GTSNPN and CDR2 SVGIG (reference sequence). CDR3 in amino acids: CAWSQRGGPATNYGYTF. In DNA form, the CDR3 reads TGTGCCTGGAGTCAGAGGGGGGGTCCCGCCACTAACTATGGCTACACCTTC.

The chain combines TRBV10-3 with TRBJ2-1; 7 nucleotides agree with TRBD2. The ends lost 7 bases at V and 10 bases at J; junction bases unmatched: 13. This CDR3 comprises 14 residues. Germline CDR1 reads ENHRY; CDR2 reads SYGVKD. This CDR3 reads CAINSGTVGREQFF. The CDR3 DNA reads TGTGCCATCAACAGCGGGACGGTAGGCAGGGAGCAGTTCTTC.

The gene calls are TRBV7-2 and TRBJ1-2, with TRBD1 matching over 9 bases. Germline V gene sequence: CDR1 SGHTA, CDR2 FQGNSA. CDR3 length: 17 residues. V lost 4 bases and J lost 4; bases outside the gene matches: 13. The CDR3 nucleotides read TGTGCCAGCAGCTATCGGCAGGCGGGACAGGGTTTCTATGGCTACACCTTC. Translated: CASSYRQAGQGFYGYTF. Combining the CDR3 with reference TRBV7-2 and TRBJ1-2 gives the whole variable domain GAGVSQSPSNKVTEKGKDVELRCDPISGHTALYWYRQSLGQGLEFLIYFQGNSAPDKSGLPSDRFSAERTGGSVSTLTIQRTQQEDSAVYLCASSYRQAGQGFYGYTFGSGTRLTVV.

V and J are TRBV6-1 and TRBJ1-4; D gene unclear. V was trimmed by 2 bases and J by 8 bases, leaving 15 bases between them. Germline V CDR1 and CDR2: MNHNS, SASEGT. The CDR3 is 15 residues long. CDR3 in DNA: TGTGCCAGCAGTGAAAGCGGCGGTCCGGGGGAAAAACTGTTTTTT. This encodes CASSESGGPGEKLFF.

The V gene is TRBV25-1, the J gene TRBJ2-1; the D gene is possibly TRBD2 (5 bases). The CDR3 has 15 residues. Trimming stripped 4 bases from V and 5 bases from J, with 15 bases between. Germline CDR1 and CDR2: MGHDK and SYGVNS. DNA for the CDR3: TGTGCCAGCAGTGCCGATCGTCTGGGAGACAATGAGCAGTTCTTC. This encodes CASSADRLGDNEQFF.

The chain couples TRBV7-8 to TRBJ1-4; 7 bases are shared with TRBD1. Germline CDR1 is SGHVS and CDR2 is FQNEAQ. V lost 5 bases, J lost 4 bases, and 10 bases stayed unmatched. The CDR3 loop spans 16 amino acids. CDR3 amino acids: CASSPEGAGVNEKLFF. For the CDR3, the DNA is TGTGCCAGCAGCCCCGAGGGGGCAGGGGTTAATGAAAAACTGTTTTTT.

The V gene is TRBV25-1, the J gene TRBJ2-5; 10 positions agree with TRBD2. Germline V lookup: CDR1 MGHDK, CDR2 SYGVNS. The CDR3 sequence is 15 residues long. The ends lost 2 bases at V and 4 bases at J; junction bases unmatched: 4. The CDR3 nucleotides read TGTGCCAGCAGTGAAGCGGTAGCGGGAGGAGAGACCCAGTACTTC. Protein sequence: CASSEAVAGGETQYF.

The chain carries TRBV9 and TRBJ2-1; 10 bases line up with TRBD2. V shed 0 bases and J 1 base; nucleotides not matched to a gene: 7. CDR3 size: 18 residues. In germline, CDR1 is SGDLS, CDR2 YYNGEE. CDR3 sequence (DNA): TGTGCCAGCAGCGTAGCCCCCCTAGCGGGAGCATCCTACAATGAGCAGTTCTTC. It encodes CASSVAPLAGASYNEQFF.

The chain recombines TRBV4-2 with TRBJ2-7; D is possibly TRBD1 (6 bases). Per germline, CDR1 LGHNA and CDR2 YNFKEQ. Trimming cost V 0 bases and J 3 bases, with 12 bases left between them. The CDR3 consists of 15 residues. CDR3 loop: CASSQEAQGDYEQYF. CDR3 nucleotides: TGTGCCAGCAGCCAAGAGGCACAGGGCGACTACGAGCAGTACTTC.

The chain uses TRBV19 and TRBJ2-7, with D maybe TRBD1 (6 bases). Looked up from germline, CDR1 is LNHDA and CDR2 is SQIVND (reference sequence). The CDR3 totals 14 residues. V was cut by 6 bases and J by 3 bases, with 15 bases left in between. The CDR3 DNA follows: TGTGCCAGTAGCACCGGGACACTGGGCTACGAGCAGTACTTC. Protein product: CASSTGTLGYEQYF.

This clone has a handful of counts. The chain links TRBV9 to TRBJ2-1; D is uncertain. Trimming cost V 0 bases and J 0 bases, with 7 bases left between them. Germline CDR1 reads SGDLS; CDR2 reads YYNGEE. The CDR3 covers 15 residues. The CDR3 bases are TGTGCCAGCAGCGTAGAGGCTAGCTCCTACAATGAGCAGTTCTTC. It translates to CASSVEASSYNEQFF.

V and J are TRBV7-9 and TRBJ2-3; 7 nucleotides match TRBD2. Germline V gene lookup returns CDR1 SEHNR and CDR2 FQNEAQ (reference sequence). This CDR3 is built from 16 residues. Trimming took 5 bases from V and 0 from J; bases not matched to a gene: 8. The CDR3 is CASSHWEGHSTDTQYF. For the CDR3, the DNA is TGTGCCAGCAGCCATTGGGAGGGCCATAGCACAGATACGCAGTATTTT. Variable domain in full (rest from reference TRBV7-9 and TRBJ2-3): DTGVSQNPRHKITKRGQNVTFRCDPISEHNRLYWYRQTLGQGPEFLTYFQNEAQLEKSRLLSDRFSAERPKGSFSTLEIQRTEQGDSAMYLCASSHWEGHSTDTQYFGPGTRLTVL.

This chain links TRBV28 with TRBJ1-2; possibly TRBD1 for D (5 bases). Germline V gene lookup returns CDR1 MDHEN and CDR2 SYDVKM. The CDR3 is 14 residues long. V dropped 6 bases and J dropped 4 bases, with 15 bases sitting between them. The CDR3 region has the DNA TGTGCCAGCAGCCCAGGCAGGGCTGGCTATGGCTACACCTTC. Translation: CASSPGRAGYGYTF.